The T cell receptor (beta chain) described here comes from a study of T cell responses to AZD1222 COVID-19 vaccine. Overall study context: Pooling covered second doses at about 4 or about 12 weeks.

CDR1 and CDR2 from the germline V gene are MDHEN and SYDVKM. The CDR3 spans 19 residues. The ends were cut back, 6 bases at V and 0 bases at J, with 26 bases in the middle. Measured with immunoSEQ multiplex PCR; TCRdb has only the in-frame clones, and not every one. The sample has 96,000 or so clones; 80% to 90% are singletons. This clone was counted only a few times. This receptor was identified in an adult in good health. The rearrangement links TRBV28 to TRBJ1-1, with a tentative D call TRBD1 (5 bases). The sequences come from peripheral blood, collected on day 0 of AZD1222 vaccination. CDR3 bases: TGTGCCAGCAGCAACTTACCAGGGTCAGACCTTAATTTGAACACTGAAGCTTTCTTT. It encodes CASSNLPGSDLNLNTEAFF.